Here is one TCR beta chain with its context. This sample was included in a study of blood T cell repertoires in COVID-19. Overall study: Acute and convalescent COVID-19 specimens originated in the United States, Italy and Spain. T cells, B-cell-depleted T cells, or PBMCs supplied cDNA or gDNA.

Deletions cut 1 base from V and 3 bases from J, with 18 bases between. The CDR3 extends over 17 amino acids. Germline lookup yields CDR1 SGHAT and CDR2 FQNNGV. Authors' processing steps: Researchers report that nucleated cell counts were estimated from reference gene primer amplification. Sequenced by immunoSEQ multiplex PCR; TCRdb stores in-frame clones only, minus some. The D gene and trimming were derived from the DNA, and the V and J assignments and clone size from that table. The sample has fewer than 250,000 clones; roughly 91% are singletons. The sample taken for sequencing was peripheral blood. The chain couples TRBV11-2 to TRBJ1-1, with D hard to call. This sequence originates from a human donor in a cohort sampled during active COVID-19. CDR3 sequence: CASSLGSAGSFHTEAFF. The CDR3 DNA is TGTGCCAGCAGCTTAGGCTCGGCAGGATCCTTTCACACTGAAGCTTTCTTT.